The present T cell receptor beta chain was sequenced within a study of cytomegalovirus exposure and HLA in healthy donors. Overall study findings and caveats: Earlier analysis yielded a pattern in which most TCR beta V segments were productive about 87% or about 30% of the time. Per published reports, the classifier diagnosed cytomegalovirus status with high specificity and sensitivity. Altogether, 160 or so TCR beta chains were recorded as cytomegalovirus-associated.

With respect to this clone: Its antigen is as yet unknown.

It was with 60 Vbeta and 13 Jbeta primers that the PCR ran. The data were produced by immunoSEQ multiplex PCR, yet TCRdb's version contains in-frame clones alone and is incomplete. The data hold more than 110,000 clones, with roughly 76% observed a single time. Trimming removed 8 bases from V and 5 bases from J; junction bases left unmatched: 10. CDR1 and CDR2 from the germline V gene are SGHRS and YFSETQ. The CDR3 is 14 amino acids. The material sequenced was PBMCs. The V gene is TRBV5-1, the J gene TRBJ2-5; 9 nucleotides line up with TRBD1. The sequence was collected from a young man in good health and CMV-seronegative. CDR3 in amino acids: CASRRDRAGETQYF. CDR3 DNA sequence: TGCGCCAGTCGCCGGGACAGGGCAGGGGAGACCCAGTACTTC.